This T cell receptor beta chain was captured in a study of blood T cell repertoires in COVID-19. Across the study: Collection of acute and convalescent COVID-19 samples took place in the United States, Italy and Spain.

The CDR3 runs to 13 residues. The germline gives CDR1 SSHAT, CDR2 FNYEAQ (reference sequence). The V end was cut by 6 bases, the J end by 7 bases, with 10 bases between. This clone showed up just a few times. Data came from immunoSEQ multiplex PCR; TCRdb stores just in-frame clones and leaves some out. This repertoire shows about 38,000 clones, 84% found once; its top ten account for 1.5% to 2%. Seattle cases were enrolled at active infection and followed longitudinally. Input material: peripheral blood. This chain joins TRBV7-7 and TRBJ1-6; D is unresolved. The receptor comes from a man aged 60-69 years with COVID-19, enrolled during active disease. CDR3 protein: CASSPSGNSPLHF. CDR3 sequence (DNA): TGTGCCAGCAGTCCGAGCGGGAATTCACCCCTCCACTTT.